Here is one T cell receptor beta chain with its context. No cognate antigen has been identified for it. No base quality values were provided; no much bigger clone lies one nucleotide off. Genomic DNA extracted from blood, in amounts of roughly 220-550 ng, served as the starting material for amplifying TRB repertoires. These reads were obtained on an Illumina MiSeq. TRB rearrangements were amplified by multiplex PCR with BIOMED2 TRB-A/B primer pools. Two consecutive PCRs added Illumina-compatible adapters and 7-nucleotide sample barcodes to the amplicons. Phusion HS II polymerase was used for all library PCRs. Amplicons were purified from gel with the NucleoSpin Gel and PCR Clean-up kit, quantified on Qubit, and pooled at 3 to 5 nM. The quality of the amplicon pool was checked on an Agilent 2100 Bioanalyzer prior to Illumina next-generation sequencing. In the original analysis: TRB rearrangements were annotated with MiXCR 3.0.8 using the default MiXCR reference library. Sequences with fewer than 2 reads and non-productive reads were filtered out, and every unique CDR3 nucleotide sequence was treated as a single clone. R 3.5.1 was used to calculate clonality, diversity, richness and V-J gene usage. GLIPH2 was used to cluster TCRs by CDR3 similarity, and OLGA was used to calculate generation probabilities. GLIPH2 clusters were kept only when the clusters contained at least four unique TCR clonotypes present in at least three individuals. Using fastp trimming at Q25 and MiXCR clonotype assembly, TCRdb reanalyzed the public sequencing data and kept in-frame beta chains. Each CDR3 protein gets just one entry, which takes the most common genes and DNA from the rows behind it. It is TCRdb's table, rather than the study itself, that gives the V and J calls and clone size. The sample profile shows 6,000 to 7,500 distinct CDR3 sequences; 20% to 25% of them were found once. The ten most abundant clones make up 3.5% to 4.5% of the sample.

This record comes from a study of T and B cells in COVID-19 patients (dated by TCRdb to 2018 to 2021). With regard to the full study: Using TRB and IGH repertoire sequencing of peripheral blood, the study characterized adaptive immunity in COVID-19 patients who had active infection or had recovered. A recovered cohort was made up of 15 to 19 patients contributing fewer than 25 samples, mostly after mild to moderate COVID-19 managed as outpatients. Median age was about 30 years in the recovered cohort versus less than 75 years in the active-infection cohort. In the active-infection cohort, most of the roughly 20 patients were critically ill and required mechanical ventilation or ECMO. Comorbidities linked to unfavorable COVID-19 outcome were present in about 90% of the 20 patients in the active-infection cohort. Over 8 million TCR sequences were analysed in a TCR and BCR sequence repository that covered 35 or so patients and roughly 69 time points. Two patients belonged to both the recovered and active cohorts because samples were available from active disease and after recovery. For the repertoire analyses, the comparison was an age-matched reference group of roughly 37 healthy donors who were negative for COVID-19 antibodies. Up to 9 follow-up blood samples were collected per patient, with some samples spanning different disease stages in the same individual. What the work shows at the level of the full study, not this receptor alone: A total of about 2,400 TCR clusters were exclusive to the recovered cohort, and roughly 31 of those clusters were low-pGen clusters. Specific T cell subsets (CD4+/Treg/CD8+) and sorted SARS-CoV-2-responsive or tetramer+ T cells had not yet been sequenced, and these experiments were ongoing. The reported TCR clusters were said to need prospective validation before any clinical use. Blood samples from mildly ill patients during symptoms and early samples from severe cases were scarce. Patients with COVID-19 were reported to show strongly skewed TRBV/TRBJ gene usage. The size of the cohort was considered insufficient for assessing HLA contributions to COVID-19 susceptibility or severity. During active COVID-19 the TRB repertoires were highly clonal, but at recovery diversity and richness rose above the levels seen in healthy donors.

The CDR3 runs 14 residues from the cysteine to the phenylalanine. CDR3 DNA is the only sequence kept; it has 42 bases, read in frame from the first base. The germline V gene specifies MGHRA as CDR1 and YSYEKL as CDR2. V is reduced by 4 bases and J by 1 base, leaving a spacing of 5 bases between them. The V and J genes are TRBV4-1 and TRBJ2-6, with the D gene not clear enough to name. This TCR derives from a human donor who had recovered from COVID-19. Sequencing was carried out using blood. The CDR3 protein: CASSRFSGANVLTF. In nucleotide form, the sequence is TGCGCCAGCAGCCGGTTTTCTGGGGCCAACGTCCTGACTTTC.